This T cell receptor beta chain stems from a study of Tregs in tolerant kidney transplant recipients. In its sample, this clone was seen a few times. Its cognate antigen is unknown. Germline V gene sequence: CDR1 MGHRA, CDR2 YSYEKL. This CDR3 has 18 amino acids. V was clipped by 2 bases and J by 8 bases, with 25 bases between them. Assay used: immunoSEQ multiplex PCR; TCRdb lists only in-frame clones, some missing. The sample lists fewer than 20,000 clones; around 60% were seen once. The chain uses TRBV4-1 and TRBJ2-1; tentatively, D is TRBD1 or TRBD2 (6 bases each). The specimen sequenced was Tregs from blood cultured with allogeneic cells. This TCR was sampled from a human donor in good health. In DNA form, the CDR3 reads TGCGCCAGCAGCCAATTTGGAGGGGGAGTGGTACGGTACGATGAGCAGTTCTTC. This gives the protein CASSQFGGGVVRYDEQFF.